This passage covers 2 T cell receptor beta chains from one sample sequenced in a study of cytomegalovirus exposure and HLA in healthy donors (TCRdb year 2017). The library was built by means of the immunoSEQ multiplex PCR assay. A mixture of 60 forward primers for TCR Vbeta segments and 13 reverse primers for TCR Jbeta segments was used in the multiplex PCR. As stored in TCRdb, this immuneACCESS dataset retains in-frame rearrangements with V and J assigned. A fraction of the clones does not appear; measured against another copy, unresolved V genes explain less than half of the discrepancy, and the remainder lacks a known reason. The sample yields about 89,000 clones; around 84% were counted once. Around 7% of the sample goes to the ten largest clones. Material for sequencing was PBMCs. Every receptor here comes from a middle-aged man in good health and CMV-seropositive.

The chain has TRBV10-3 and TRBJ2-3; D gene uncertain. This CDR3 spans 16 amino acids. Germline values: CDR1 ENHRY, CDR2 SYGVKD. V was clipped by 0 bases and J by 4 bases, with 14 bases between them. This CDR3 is CAISESLGVGSDTQYF. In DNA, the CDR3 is TGTGCCATCAGTGAGTCTCTTGGCGTGGGCTCAGATACGCAGTATTTT.

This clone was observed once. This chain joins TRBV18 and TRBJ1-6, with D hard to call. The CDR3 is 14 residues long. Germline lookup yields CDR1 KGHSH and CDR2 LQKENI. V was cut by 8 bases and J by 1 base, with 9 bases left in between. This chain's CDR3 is CASAEGSYNSPLHF. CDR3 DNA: TGTGCCAGCGCGGAGGGTTCCTATAATTCACCCCTCCACTTT.